Each of the 16 T cell receptor beta chains below was sequenced from the same sample in a study of blood T cell repertoires in COVID-19. Data came from immunoSEQ multiplex PCR; TCRdb stores just in-frame clones and leaves some out. Altogether 150,000 to 200,000 clones are present, about 81% being singletons, with the ten largest covering roughly 9.1%. The sequenced material came from peripheral blood. Receptors originate from a woman aged 65 to 85 with acute or convalescent COVID-19.

The CDR3 loop is CASGGQNYGYTF. The DNA for the CDR3 is TGCGCCAGCGGGGGACAGAACTATGGCTACACCTTC. This rearrangement joins TRBV10-2 to TRBJ1-2; 7 nucleotides line up with TRBD1. Trimming removed 8 bases from V and 2 bases from J; junction bases left unmatched: 2. In germline, CDR1 is WSHSY, CDR2 SAAADI. The CDR3 runs 12 residues.

The V and J genes are TRBV28 and TRBJ2-1; 8 positions agree with TRBD2. With 5 bases clipped from V and 0 bases from J, the junction kept 6 bases outside the gene matches. The CDR3 contains 16 residues. From germline, CDR1 is MDHEN and CDR2 SYDVKM. CDR3 sequence (DNA): TGTGCCAGCAGTCCCCAACTAGCGGCCTCCTACAATGAGCAGTTCTTC. It specifies CASSPQLAASYNEQFF.

This chain uses TRBV21-1 with TRBJ1-1; the table's D gene call, TRBD1, was not cross checked with the DNA. TRBV21-1 is a pseudogene. The CDR3 consists of 14 residues. Here the CDR3 reads CASSKVRTGHEAFF. DNA for the CDR3: TGTGCCAGCAGCAAAGTCAGGACAGGGCATGAAGCTTTCTTT.

This rearrangement joins TRBV29-1 to TRBJ2-3, with TRBD1 identical over 10 bases. CDR1 is SQVTM and CDR2 is ANQGSEA in the germline V gene. Germline trimming cut 6 bases from V and 4 bases from J; bases unmatched to any gene: 4. The CDR3 runs 13 residues. The CDR3 coding sequence is TGCAGCGTCGGACAGGGGGGTGCAGATACGCAGTATTTT. Its translation: CSVGQGGADTQYF.

This clone was seen once. This sequence joins TRBV28 and TRBJ1-6; the D gene is possibly TRBD1 (5 bases). This CDR3 comprises 15 residues. Germline CDR1 is MDHEN and CDR2 is SYDVKM. V lost 2 bases to trimming and J lost 15 bases, with 20 bases between them. The CDR3, as DNA: TGTGCCAGCAGTTTAAGGGGCAGGGCACCCTCGGACCTCCACTTT. Translated, it gives CASSLRGRAPSDLHF.

The CDR3 region has the DNA TGTGCCAGCTCACCAGCCGGCGGGGTCTCCTACAATGAGCAGTTCTTC. Residues: CASSPAGGVSYNEQFF. This chain uses TRBV18 with TRBJ2-1; a weak D match, TRBD2 (6 bases). CDR1 is KGHSH, CDR2 LQKENI, per germline. The ends were cut back, 2 bases at V and 0 bases at J, with 11 bases in the middle. CDR3 length: 16 residues.

The rearrangement joins TRBV6-2 or TRBV6-3 to TRBJ2-1; weak D call: TRBD2 (5 bases). The CDR3 consists of 14 residues. V was cut by 4 bases and J by 5 bases, with 12 bases left in between. The germline V gene encodes CDR1 MNHEY and CDR2 SVGEGT. CDR3 amino acids: CASSSTTKDNEQFF. CDR3 sequence (DNA): TGTGCCAGCAGTTCTACGACTAAGGACAATGAGCAGTTCTTC.

The table lists this clone with a few counts. The gene calls are TRBV7-9 and TRBJ1-1; 10 nucleotides match TRBD1. V dropped 4 bases and J dropped 1; count of bases not matched to a gene: 3. Per the germline V gene, CDR1 is SEHNR and CDR2 is FQNEAQ (reference sequence). The CDR3 spans 15 residues. The CDR3 spells CASSYRDRGNTEAFF. The CDR3 nucleotides read TGTGCCAGCAGCTACCGGGACAGGGGGAACACTGAAGCTTTCTTT.

The chain carries TRBV5-1 and TRBJ1-2, with 7 bases fitting TRBD1. After removal of 1 base from V and 6 bases from J, the junction contained 9 bases not matched to a gene. Germline V gene data show CDR1 as SGHRS and CDR2 as YFSETQ. There are 15 residues in the CDR3. In nucleotides, the CDR3 is TGCGCCAGCAGCTTGTCCACCTCGACAGGGAATGGCTACACCTTC. Amino acids: CASSLSTSTGNGYTF.

The rearrangement links TRBV11-3 to TRBJ2-7, with 11 bases identical to TRBD2. The germline V gene encodes CDR1 SGHNT and CDR2 YENEEA. The CDR3 runs 18 residues. The V segment lost 5 bases and the J segment 6 bases; nucleotides outside the gene matches: 18. CDR3 in DNA: TGTGCCAGCAGCGCGTACCACCTGACTAGCGGGATATACTTCGAGCAGTACTTC. It is translated as CASSAYHLTSGIYFEQYF.

This clone was observed a few times. The V call is TRBV7-2, the J call TRBJ1-1, with 10 bases lining up with TRBD1. V lost 1 base to trimming and J lost 11 bases; unmatched junction nucleotides: 13. Germline V lookup: CDR1 SGHTA, CDR2 FQGNSA. CDR3 length: 16 residues. The DNA of the CDR3 is TGTGCCAGCAGCTTAGGAATGTTTGGGGGACAGGGGCAGGCTTTCTTT. This codes for CASSLGMFGGQGQAFF.

The chain is built from TRBV29-1 and TRBJ1-2; D unresolved. Germline CDR1 SQVTM, CDR2 ANQGSEA. The length of the CDR3 is 11 residues. V lost 6 bases, J lost 4 bases, and 9 bases lay in between. The chain's CDR3 is CSVVFSYGYTF. The CDR3 bases are TGCAGCGTCGTTTTTAGCTATGGCTACACCTTC. The complete variable domain, with remaining parts taken from reference TRBV29-1 and TRBJ1-2, reads SAVISQKPSRDICQRGTSLTIQCQVDSQVTMMFWYRQQPGQSLTLIATANQGSEATYESGFVIDKFPISRPNLTFSTLTVSNMSPEDSSIYLCSVVFSYGYTFGSGTRLTVV.

J is TRBJ1-1 and V is TRBV4-1, with unresolved D. V gave up 0 bases and J gave up 4 bases, with 12 bases separating them. Per the germline V gene, CDR1 is MGHRA and CDR2 is YSYEKL. The CDR3 is made up of 15 amino acids. CDR3 residues: CASSQDEGRVTEAFF. In DNA form, the CDR3 reads TGCGCCAGCAGCCAAGACGAAGGGAGGGTCACTGAAGCTTTCTTT.

The rearrangement joins TRBV2 to TRBJ2-5; weak D call: TRBD1 (5 bases). This CDR3 is built from 15 residues. Trimming took 4 bases from V and 5 from J, leaving 17 bases between them. Germline-derived CDR1 and CDR2 are SNHLY and FYNNEI. The CDR3 DNA sequence: TGTGCCAGCAGTGGTGAAGGGGCGCTTGGGGAGACCCAGTACTTC. It encodes CASSGEGALGETQYF.

The rearrangement links TRBV9 to TRBJ2-3; the D gene is possibly TRBD2 (5 bases). Per germline, CDR1 SGDLS and CDR2 YYNGEE. V lost 0 bases to trimming and J lost 7 bases, with 21 bases between them. This CDR3 contains 17 residues. The CDR3 DNA sequence: TGTGCCAGCAGCGTAGAATGGACTCCGTTCTCGGGAAATACGCAGTATTTT. It encodes CASSVEWTPFSGNTQYF.

V is TRBV19 and J is TRBJ1-6; D is unresolved. This CDR3 is 13 amino acids long. Looked up from germline, CDR1 is LNHDA and CDR2 is SQIVND (reference sequence). V was cut by 9 bases and J by 2 bases, with 8 bases left in between. As DNA, the CDR3 is TGTGCCAGCTCCGGGGCCTATAATTCACCCCTCCACTTT. It specifies CASSGAYNSPLHF.